Included here is one T cell receptor (beta chain) sequence, with context. Its antigen is not known. Measured with immunoSEQ multiplex PCR; TCRdb has only the in-frame clones, and not every one. Among over 100,000 clones, about 90% were seen once, and the ten largest hold 6.5% to 9.5%. The data are from a study of T cell responses to AZD1222 COVID-19 vaccine. Trimming removed 3 bases from V and 9 bases from J; junction bases left unmatched: 5. Germline V gene data show CDR1 as MRHNA and CDR2 as SNTAGT. The CDR3 loop spans 14 amino acids. Study results and caveats: Baseline seropositives among AZD1222 recipients totaled only six or seven.

The rearrangement links TRBV6-4 to TRBJ2-1; the match to TRBD2 covers 10 bases. This TCR was sampled from an adult in good health. Material: peripheral blood, obtained on day 0 of AZD1222 vaccination. CDR3 amino acids: CASSEDSGGPEQFF. Here the CDR3 DNA reads TGTGCCAGCAGTGAGGATAGCGGGGGGCCTGAGCAGTTCTTC.